Described below is a single T cell receptor beta chain sequence and its context. Sequencing used immunoSEQ multiplex PCR; TCRdb keeps in-frame clones, though not all of them. This table has about 120,000 clones, 85% to 90% appearing once. The CDR3 has 12 residues. CDR1 and CDR2 from the germline V gene are SNHLY and FYNNEI. The data belong to a study of T cell responses to AZD1222 COVID-19 vaccine. This sequence originates from an adult who received the AZD1222 COVID-19 vaccine. The gene calls are TRBV2 and TRBJ1-2, with 9 bases lining up with TRBD1. The sequences come from peripheral blood, collected 28 days after the second AZD1222 dose. CDR3 in DNA: TGTGCGGGGGACAGGGACCGATATGGCTACACCTTC. Amino acid sequence: CAGDRDRYGYTF.